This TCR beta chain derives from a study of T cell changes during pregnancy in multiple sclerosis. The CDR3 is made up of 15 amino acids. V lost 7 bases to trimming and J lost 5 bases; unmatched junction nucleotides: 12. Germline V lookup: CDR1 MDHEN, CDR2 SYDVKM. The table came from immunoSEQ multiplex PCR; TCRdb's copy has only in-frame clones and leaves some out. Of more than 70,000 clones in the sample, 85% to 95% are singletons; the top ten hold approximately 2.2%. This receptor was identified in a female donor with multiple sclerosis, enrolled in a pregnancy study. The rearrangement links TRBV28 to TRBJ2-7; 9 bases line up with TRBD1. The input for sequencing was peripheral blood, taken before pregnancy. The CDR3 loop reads CASTPLQGAVNEQYF. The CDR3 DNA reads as TGTGCCAGCACGCCCTTACAGGGGGCAGTAAACGAGCAGTACTTC.